One sample yielded the 30 T cell receptor beta chains listed below, sequenced in a study of T cells in Graves' hyperthyroidism and ophthalmopathy. Amplification yielded TCR beta CDR3 regions, with RNA transcripts as the source. The TCR CDR3 was amplified in a first-round RT-PCR using the HTBI primer set. From the multiplex PCR reads, TCRdb called clonotypes with MiXCR, one entry per CDR3 protein. The table has approximately 350,000 distinct CDR3 sequences, approximately 14% seen once. Sequenced sample: blood. The receptor set was obtained from a woman aged 60-70 years with Graves' ophthalmopathy.

In its sample, this clonotype was seen many times. CDR3 residues: CSGTGFYNEQFF. For the CDR3, the DNA is TGTTCAGGGACAGGGTTCTACAATGAGCAGTTCTTC. This chain uses TRBV30 with TRBJ2-1; TRBD1 agrees at 9 bases. Looked up from germline, CDR1 is GTSNPN and CDR2 is SVGIG (reference sequence). The CDR3 contains 12 residues. Together with reference TRBV30 and TRBJ2-1, the CDR3 gives the full variable domain: SQTIHQWPATLVQPVGSPLSLECTVEGTSNPNLYWYRQAAGRGLQLLFYSVGIGQISSEVPQNLSASRPQDRQFILSSKKLLLSDSGFYLCSGTGFYNEQFFGPGTRLTVL.

At least ten counts were recorded for this clonotype. The J gene is TRBJ1-2, the V gene TRBV28; D perhaps matches TRBD1 (6 bases). V was clipped by 6 bases and J by 4 bases, with 15 bases between them. The CDR3 totals 14 residues. Germline CDR1 is MDHEN and CDR2 is SYDVKM. This CDR3 reads CASSITGYGYGYTF. The CDR3 nucleotides are TGTGCCAGCAGCATAACAGGGTATGGCTATGGCTACACCTTC.

This clonotype was seen ten or more times. V and J are TRBV5-1 and TRBJ2-7, with 8 bases aligning to TRBD2. This CDR3 has 15 residues. J gave up 0 bases and V 3 bases, and 5 bases lay outside the gene matches. CDR1 and CDR2 (germline): SGHRS, YFSETQ. CDR3 coding DNA: TGCGCCAGCAGCTCCATTGCGGGAGGCTCCTACGAGCAGTACTTC. Translated: CASSSIAGGSYEQYF.

The V call is TRBV7-6, the J call TRBJ2-1; TRBD2 matches at 7 bases. Germline V lookup: CDR1 SGHVS, CDR2 FNYEAQ. The V gene end was trimmed by 1 base and the J gene end by 9 bases; junction bases not matched to a gene: 9. The CDR3 extends over 15 amino acids. CDR3 nucleotides: TGTGCCAGCAGCTTAGGGGGGGGAGTCCGCGGTGAGCAGTTCTTC. Encoded protein: CASSLGGGVRGEQFF.

The rearrangement joins TRBV9 to TRBJ2-3, with 11 bases matching TRBD2. The CDR3 is 20 residues long. After removal of 0 bases from V and 0 bases from J, the junction contained 12 bases not matched to a gene. Germline assignment: CDR1 SGDLS and CDR2 YYNGEE. The CDR3 region is CASSVGFLAGGGGSTDTQYF. The CDR3 region has the DNA TGTGCCAGCAGCGTAGGGTTCCTAGCGGGAGGAGGGGGTAGCACAGATACGCAGTATTTT.

The chain uses TRBV15 and TRBJ2-3; D call uncertain. CDR3 length: 17 residues. Trimming shortened V by 0 bases and J by 4 bases, and 17 bases separated the two germline ends. Germline V gene data show CDR1 as LNHNV and CDR2 as YYDKDF (reference sequence). The chain's CDR3 is CATSRDLAASRSDTQYF. In DNA, the CDR3 is TGTGCCACCAGCAGAGATTTGGCGGCTAGTCGCTCAGATACGCAGTATTTT. Filled out from reference TRBV15 and TRBJ2-3, the complete variable domain reads DAMVIQNPRYQVTQFGKPVTLSCSQTLNHNVMYWYQQKSSQAPKLLFHYYDKDFNNEADTPDNFQSRRPNTSFCFLDIRSPGLGDTAMYLCATSRDLAASRSDTQYFGPGTRLTVL.

This clonotype was observed at least ten times. V usage is TRBV7-8 and J usage is TRBJ2-5; a weak D match, TRBD2 (5 bases). The V gene lost 1 base and the J gene lost 9 bases, with 24 bases spanning the gap. The length of the CDR3 is 17 residues. Germline V gene sequence: CDR1 SGHVS, CDR2 FQNEAQ. The CDR3 coding sequence is TGTGCCAGCAGCTTAGGAGGAGGCAGGTCGGGCTCGATGGCCCAGTACTTC. It specifies CASSLGGGRSGSMAQYF.

This clonotype showed up just a few times. The chain employs TRBV7-9 and TRBJ2-1; either TRBD1 or TRBD2 may supply D (5 bases each). The CDR3 contains 15 residues. The germline gives CDR1 SEHNR, CDR2 FQNEAQ (reference sequence). The V and J ends lost 0 bases and 9 bases respectively, with 15 bases between them. The CDR3 region has the DNA TGTGCCAGCAGCTTAGCGAACCTCTGGGGGACTGAGCAGTTCTTC. This sequence encodes CASSLANLWGTEQFF.

This clonotype has a handful of counts. The rearrangement uses TRBV11-2 and TRBJ2-6, with 7 positions matching TRBD2. The germline V gene has CDR1 SGHAT and CDR2 FQNNGV. The CDR3 is made up of 16 amino acids. V was clipped by 5 bases and J by 0 bases; unmatched bases: 4. The CDR3 loop is CASSAWGGSGANVLTF. The CDR3 coding sequence is TGTGCCAGCAGCGCCTGGGGGGGCTCTGGGGCCAACGTCCTGACTTTC. Combining the CDR3 with reference TRBV11-2 and TRBJ2-6 gives the whole variable domain EAGVAQSPRYKIIEKRQSVAFWCNPISGHATLYWYQQILGQGPKLLIQFQNNGVVDDSQLPKDRFSAERLKGVDSTLKIQPAKLEDSAVYLCASSAWGGSGANVLTFGAGSRLTVL.

The table lists this clonotype with many counts. J is TRBJ2-7 and V is TRBV6-1; a weak D match, TRBD2 (5 bases). The CDR3 spans 13 residues. Trimming removed 5 bases from V and 7 bases from J, with 15 bases in between. In germline, CDR1 is MNHNS, CDR2 SASEGT. The CDR3 loop is CASSYPGNLEQYF. In DNA form, the CDR3 reads TGTGCCAGCAGTTACCCGGGGAATTTGGAGCAGTACTTC.

J is TRBJ2-1 and V is TRBV13, with 8 nucleotides matching TRBD2. Germline V lookup: CDR1 PRHDT, CDR2 FYEKMQ (reference sequence). This CDR3 region has 15 residues. The V and J ends lost 3 bases and 8 bases, in that order; junction bases with no gene match: 9. CDR3 bases: TGTGCCAGCAGCTTGGAGAGCGGGAGTATCGATGAGCAGTTCTTC. As protein: CASSLESGSIDEQFF.

This chain joins TRBV7-8 and TRBJ1-4, with no clear D. This CDR3 is built from 14 residues. CDR1 is SGHVS and CDR2 is FQNEAQ in the germline V gene. Trimming removed 3 bases at V and 4 bases at J, with 9 bases between. As DNA, the CDR3 is TGTGCCAGCAGCTTTGCGGAACGTAATGAAAAACTGTTTTTT. Its protein product is CASSFAERNEKLFF. Using reference TRBV7-8 and TRBJ1-4 for the parts outside the CDR3, the full variable domain is GAGVSQSPRYKVAKRGQDVALRCDPISGHVSLFWYQQALGQGPEFLTYFQNEAQLDKSGLPSDRFFAERPEGSVSTLKIQRTQQEDSAVYLCASSFAERNEKLFFGSGTQLSVL.

This clonotype was found once. V usage is TRBV20-1 and J usage is TRBJ1-1; perhaps TRBD1 as D (5 bases). The CDR3 covers 15 residues. Germline assignment: CDR1 DFQATT and CDR2 SNEGSKA (reference sequence). The V end was cut by 3 bases, the J end by 3 bases, with 17 bases between. The chain's CDR3 is CSASPPRGGDTEAFF. Written as DNA, the CDR3 is TGCAGTGCTAGTCCACCGAGGGGAGGGGACACTGAAGCTTTCTTT.

The table lists this clonotype with a few counts. The chain joins TRBV11-2 to TRBJ2-7; TRBD2 matches 7 bases. The CDR3 consists of 14 residues. V dropped 5 bases and J dropped 1; count of bases not matched to a gene: 5. CDR1 SGHAT and CDR2 FQNNGV come from the germline V gene. DNA for the CDR3: TGTGCCAGCAGCCCCGTGGGGGGGTCCTACGAGCAGTACTTC. Its protein is CASSPVGGSYEQYF.

There are a few counts of this clonotype. The CDR3 reads CASGLPLAGGNEQFF. The CDR3 region has the DNA TGTGCCAGCGGCCTCCCACTAGCGGGAGGGAATGAGCAGTTCTTC. The chain employs TRBV28 and TRBJ2-1, with TRBD2 matching 13 bases. V was clipped by 8 bases and J by 7 bases; unmatched bases: 8. Germline lookup yields CDR1 MDHEN and CDR2 SYDVKM. The length of the CDR3 is 15 residues. Full variable domain (outside the CDR3, taken from reference TRBV28 and TRBJ2-1): DVKVTQSSRYLVKRTGEKVFLECVQDMDHENMFWYRQDPGLGLRLIYFSYDVKMKEKGDIPEGYSVSREKKERFSLILESASTNQTSMYLCASGLPLAGGNEQFFGPGTRLTVL.

This clonotype was counted at least ten times. The V call is TRBV20-1, the J call TRBJ2-7; 10 nucleotides align to TRBD2. The V segment lost 6 bases and the J segment 5 bases; nucleotides outside the gene matches: 10. Germline V gene lookup returns CDR1 DFQATT and CDR2 SNEGSKA (reference sequence). The CDR3 contains 14 residues. CDR3 sequence reads: CSANLAGDYHEQYF. Written as DNA, the CDR3 is TGCAGTGCGAACCTAGCGGGAGATTACCACGAGCAGTACTTC.

This clonotype has a handful of counts. The chain is built from TRBV11-2 and TRBJ2-2; 7 bases are a match to TRBD2. The germline gives CDR1 SGHAT, CDR2 FQNNGV. V was pared by 2 bases and J by 1 base, with 1 base of the junction left unmatched. There are 15 residues in the CDR3. CDR3 nucleotides: TGTGCCAGCAGCTTACAGCGGGGGAACACCGGGGAGCTGTTTTTT. This gives the protein CASSLQRGNTGELFF.

The table lists this clonotype with a few counts. A much larger clone differs by one base, so this may be a read error. This chain joins TRBV11-2 and TRBJ2-2; D may be TRBD2 (5 bases). The CDR3 is 12 residues long. Germline V gene data show CDR1 as SGHAT and CDR2 as FQNNGV. CDR3 loop: CASSLVTGELLF. DNA of the CDR3: TGTGCCAGCAGCTTAGTCACCGGGGAGCTGCTTTTT.

This clonotype was seen ten or more times. This chain uses TRBV28 with TRBJ2-7; 8 bases map to TRBD1. From germline, CDR1 is MDHEN and CDR2 SYDVKM. This CDR3 comprises 16 residues. With 6 bases clipped from V and 6 bases from J, the junction kept 16 bases outside the gene matches. CDR3 DNA: TGTGCCAGCAGCCCAGGGTTGGGACAGGTCGTGCGCGAGCAGTACTTC. Translation: CASSPGLGQVVREQYF.

The table lists this clonotype with many counts. The V call is TRBV3-1, the J call TRBJ2-7; possibly TRBD1 for D (7 bases). Trimming cost V 4 bases and J 5 bases, with 15 bases left between them. The CDR3 runs 14 residues. The germline V gene encodes CDR1 LGHDT and CDR2 YNNKEL (reference sequence). CDR3 residues: CASSPRTGGDEQYF. CDR3 nucleotides: TGTGCCAGCAGCCCCCGGACAGGAGGGGACGAGCAGTACTTC.

This clonotype was recorded at least ten times. The chain recombines TRBV30 with TRBJ2-1, with D possibly TRBD1 on 6 matching bases. The V gene's germline CDR1 is GTSNPN and CDR2 SVGIG (reference sequence). The length of the CDR3 is 15 residues. The ends were cut back, 3 bases at V and 5 bases at J, with 17 bases in the middle. CDR3 coding DNA: TGTGCCTGGAGCCACGTTCTCAGGGGACACAATGAGCAGTTCTTC. The encoded protein is CAWSHVLRGHNEQFF.

The chain uses TRBV11-2 and TRBJ2-5; 10 nucleotides align to TRBD2. There are 15 residues in the CDR3. CDR1 and CDR2 (germline): SGHAT, FQNNGV. V gave up 5 bases and J gave up 9 bases; unmatched junction bases: 12. The CDR3 bases are TGTGCCAGCAGCGCGCGGACTAGCGGATCAGGGGCCCAGTACTTC. Its protein product is CASSARTSGSGAQYF. Variable domain in full (rest from reference TRBV11-2 and TRBJ2-5): EAGVAQSPRYKIIEKRQSVAFWCNPISGHATLYWYQQILGQGPKLLIQFQNNGVVDDSQLPKDRFSAERLKGVDSTLKIQPAKLEDSAVYLCASSARTSGSGAQYFGPGTRLLVL.

This clonotype was seen repeatedly, ten times or more. The genes are TRBV2 and TRBJ2-3, with 9 bases lining up with TRBD1. V was clipped by 5 bases and J by 3 bases; unmatched bases: 9. In germline, CDR1 is SNHLY, CDR2 FYNNEI. The CDR3 sequence is 16 residues long. CDR3 bases: TGTGCCAGCAGTAACTGGGACAGGGTGGCTACAGATACGCAGTATTTT. Encoded protein: CASSNWDRVATDTQYF.

The gene calls are TRBV6-1 and TRBJ2-1; 7 bases line up with TRBD2. Trimming took 6 bases from V and 5 from J; bases not matched to a gene: 13. The CDR3 sequence is 16 residues long. In germline, CDR1 is MNHNS, CDR2 SASEGT. The DNA of the CDR3 is TGTGCCAGCAGCAAAGCCTTTGCGGGAGACCACAATGAGCAGTTCTTC. This sequence encodes CASSKAFAGDHNEQFF.

V is TRBV5-1 and J is TRBJ2-7; no clear D gene. CDR1 and CDR2 from the germline V gene are SGHRS and YFSETQ. V was cut by 4 bases and J by 3 bases, with 11 bases left in between. The CDR3 spans 13 residues. CDR3 sequence (DNA): TGCGCCAGCAGCCCCAGTGTGATCTACGAGCAGTACTTC. It codes for CASSPSVIYEQYF.

Many counts were recorded for this clonotype. The rearrangement joins TRBV30 to TRBJ2-1, with TRBD2 matching 8 bases. With 8 bases clipped from V and 2 bases from J, the junction kept 5 bases outside the gene matches. The CDR3 consists of 13 residues. Germline values: CDR1 GTSNPN, CDR2 SVGIG (reference sequence). The CDR3 DNA follows: TGTGCCGGGGAGCGGGAGCCCTACAATGAGCAGTTCTTC. Its protein product is CAGEREPYNEQFF.

This sequence joins TRBV20-1 and TRBJ2-1; D is possibly TRBD2 (6 bases). Between the trimmed V and J ends, which lost 7 bases and 4 bases, there was a span of 14 bases. The CDR3 contains 13 residues. Germline V CDR1 and CDR2: DFQATT, SNEGSKA (reference sequence). The CDR3 here is CSGKWGEYNEQFF. CDR3 coding DNA: TGCAGTGGAAAGTGGGGGGAATACAATGAGCAGTTCTTC.

This rearrangement joins TRBV10-3 to TRBJ1-2, with a possible D match to TRBD1 (5 bases). V lost 2 bases and J lost 3, with 22 bases in between. The CDR3 spans 18 residues. The V gene's germline CDR1 is ENHRY and CDR2 SYGVKD. This chain's CDR3 is CAISEAPSGPSLHYGYTF. The CDR3 DNA is TGTGCCATCAGTGAGGCTCCCTCGGGACCTAGTTTGCACTATGGCTACACCTTC.

This rearrangement joins TRBV5-1 to TRBJ2-3; 11 bases agree with TRBD1. Looked up from germline, CDR1 is SGHRS and CDR2 is YFSETQ. Unmatched junction bases numbered 14, after V lost 4 bases and J lost 4 bases. The CDR3 consists of 18 residues. CDR3 loop: CASSPGQGAQGRADTQYF. In DNA, the CDR3 is TGCGCCAGCAGCCCCGGACAGGGGGCCCAAGGTCGGGCAGATACGCAGTATTTT.

The table lists this clonotype with many counts. V is TRBV2 and J is TRBJ2-7; 8 nucleotides line up with TRBD2. Germline trimming cut 2 bases from V and 6 bases from J; bases unmatched to any gene: 9. CDR3 length: 15 residues. Per the germline V gene, CDR1 is SNHLY and CDR2 is FYNNEI. CDR3: CASSERGGSGSEQYF. CDR3 DNA: TGTGCCAGCAGTGAAAGAGGGGGGAGCGGGAGCGAGCAGTACTTC.